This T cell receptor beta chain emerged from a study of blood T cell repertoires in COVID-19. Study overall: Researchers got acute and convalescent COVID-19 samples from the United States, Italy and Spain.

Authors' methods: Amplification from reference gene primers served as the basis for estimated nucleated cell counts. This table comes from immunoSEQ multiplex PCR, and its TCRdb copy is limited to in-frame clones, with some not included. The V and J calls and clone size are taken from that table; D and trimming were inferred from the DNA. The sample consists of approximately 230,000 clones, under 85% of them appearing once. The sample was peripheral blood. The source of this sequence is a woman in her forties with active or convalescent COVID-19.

CDR3 sequence (DNA): TGTGCCAGCAGCGCACAGGGGTATGGCTACACCTTC. Translation gives CASSAQGYGYTF. The chain couples TRBV12-3 or TRBV12-4 to TRBJ1-2, with TRBD1 matching 7 bases. Trimming took 6 bases from V and 5 from J; bases not matched to a gene: 3. The CDR3 extends over 12 amino acids.